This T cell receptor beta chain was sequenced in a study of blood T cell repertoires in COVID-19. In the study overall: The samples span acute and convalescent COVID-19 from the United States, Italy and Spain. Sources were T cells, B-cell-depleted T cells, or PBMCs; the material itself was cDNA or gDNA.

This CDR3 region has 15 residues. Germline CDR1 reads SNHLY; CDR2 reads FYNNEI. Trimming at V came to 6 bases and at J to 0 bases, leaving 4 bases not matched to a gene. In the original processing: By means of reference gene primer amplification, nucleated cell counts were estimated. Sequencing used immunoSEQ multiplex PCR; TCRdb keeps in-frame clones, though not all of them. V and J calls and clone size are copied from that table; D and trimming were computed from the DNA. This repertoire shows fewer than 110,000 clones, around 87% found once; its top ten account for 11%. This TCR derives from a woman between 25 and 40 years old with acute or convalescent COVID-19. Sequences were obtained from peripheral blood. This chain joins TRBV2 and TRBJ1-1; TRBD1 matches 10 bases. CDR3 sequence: CASSGQGGMNTEAFF. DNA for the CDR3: TGTGCCAGCAGCGGACAGGGGGGGATGAACACTGAAGCTTTCTTT.